The T cell receptor beta chain under discussion was sequenced for a study of identical twins. TCRdb re-analysed the 5' RACE reads in MiXCR, keeping a single row per CDR3 protein. The sample consists of fewer than 650,000 distinct CDR3 sequences, around 7.4% of them appearing once. This clonotype was observed a few times. What it binds is not known. Overall study findings and caveats: Memory repertoires lacked the insertion deficit that abundant cord blood beta clonotypes showed. Conclusions leaned on cross-sectional statistical analysis and did not track the same donors over time. Modeled out-of-frame TCR alpha sharing in monozygotic twins fell below observed levels. Among out-of-frame alpha sequences shared by twins, low generation probability occurred in excess.

The CDR3 is made up of 12 amino acids. Deletions cut 6 bases from V and 8 bases from J, with 12 bases between. Per the germline V gene, CDR1 is KGHDR and CDR2 is SFDVKD. These sequences were also reported in another study, on yellow fever vaccine responses in identical twins.

This TCR was recovered from a woman younger than 30 in good health. The chain recombines TRBV24-1 with TRBJ1-2, with D perhaps TRBD1 (5 bases). The sample taken for sequencing was PBMCs. The CDR3 DNA is TGTGCCACCAGTCTCAGGGTCGGCGGCTACACCTTC. Its translation: CATSLRVGGYTF.